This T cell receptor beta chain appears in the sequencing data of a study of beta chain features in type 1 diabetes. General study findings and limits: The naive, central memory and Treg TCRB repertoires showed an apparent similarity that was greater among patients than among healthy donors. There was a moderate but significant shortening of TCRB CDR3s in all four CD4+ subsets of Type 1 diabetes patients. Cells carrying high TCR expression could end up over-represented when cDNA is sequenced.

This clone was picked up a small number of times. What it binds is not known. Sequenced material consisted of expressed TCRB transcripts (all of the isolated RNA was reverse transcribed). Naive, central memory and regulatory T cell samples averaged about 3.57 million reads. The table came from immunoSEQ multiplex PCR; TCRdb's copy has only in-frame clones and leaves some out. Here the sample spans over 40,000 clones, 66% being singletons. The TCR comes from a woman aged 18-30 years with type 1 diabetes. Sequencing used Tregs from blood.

The CDR3 nucleotides read TGCAGCGTACGCCGGGGACTAACGTCCTACGAGCAGTACTTC. Translation gives CSVRRGLTSYEQYF. The chain links TRBV29-1 to TRBJ2-7, with 7 bases aligning to TRBD2. Trimming removed 6 bases from V and 1 base from J; junction bases left unmatched: 9. Germline V gene data show CDR1 as SQVTM and CDR2 as ANQGSEA. The CDR3 extends over 14 amino acids.